The text below deals with one TCR beta chain. Each subset's genomic DNA was shared equally among a number of immunoSEQ plates. The data were produced by immunoSEQ multiplex PCR, yet TCRdb's version contains in-frame clones alone and is incomplete. The sample has more than 2 million clones, about 94% seen once. A split of CD4+ cells into CD45RA+ naive and CD45RA-negative memory subsets was performed. This sample was taken from a study of shared clonotypes between healthy human individuals. Study-wide context: Per donor, three plates held CD4 naive cells, three held CD4 memory, two held CD8 naive and one held CD8 memory.

There are 13 residues in the CDR3. V was trimmed by 6 bases and J by 1 base, leaving 9 bases between them. Germline CDR1 and CDR2: MNHNS and SASEGT. The rearrangement uses TRBV6-1 and TRBJ1-1; D unclear. The sequenced sample was naive CD4+ T cells sorted from blood. Subset defined: CD45RA+ positively selected. The clonotype was recovered from a man between 18 and 35 years old in good health. The CDR3 is CASSVYKNTEAFF. The DNA of the CDR3 is TGTGCCAGCAGCGTCTACAAGAACACTGAAGCTTTCTTT.